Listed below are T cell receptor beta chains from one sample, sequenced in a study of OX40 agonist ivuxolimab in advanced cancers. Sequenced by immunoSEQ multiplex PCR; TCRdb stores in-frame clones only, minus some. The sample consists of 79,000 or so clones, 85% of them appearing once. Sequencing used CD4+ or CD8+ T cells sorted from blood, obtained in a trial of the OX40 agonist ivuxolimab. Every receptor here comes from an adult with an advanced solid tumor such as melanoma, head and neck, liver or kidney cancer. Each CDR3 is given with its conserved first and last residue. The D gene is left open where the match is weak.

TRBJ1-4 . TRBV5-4 TGTGCCAGCAGCTTCGGACAGCGTAATGAAAAACTGTTTTTT CASSFGQRNEKLFF
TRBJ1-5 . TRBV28 TGTGCCAGCAATGGAGCCGGGGCTCCTGATCAGCCCCAGCATTTT CASNGAGAPDQPQHF
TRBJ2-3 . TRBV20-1 TGCAGTGCTAGAGCAACAGATACGCAGTATTTT CSARATDTQYF